Listed here are 8 T cell receptor beta chains from one sample, sequenced in a study of graft-versus-host responses after intestinal transplantation. Assay used: immunoSEQ multiplex PCR; TCRdb lists only in-frame clones, some missing. The sample yields more than 100,000 clones, around 95% seen once. Antigen specificity for these receptors is unknown. The starting material was unstimulated CD8+ T cells sorted from spleen or lymph node cells, obtained before intestinal transplant. The receptors stem from a human donor who received an intestinal transplant.

This chain links TRBV4-1 with TRBJ2-7; 8 bases match TRBD2. J was trimmed by 2 bases and V by 1 base; bases with no gene match: 4. Germline CDR1 is MGHRA and CDR2 is YSYEKL. This CDR3 contains 15 residues. The chain's CDR3 is CASSQGSGGAYEQYF. CDR3 in DNA: TGCGCCAGCAGCCAAGGATCGGGAGGGGCCTACGAGCAGTACTTC.

The gene calls are TRBV9 and TRBJ2-5; 9 bases map to TRBD2. Matching the DNA end better, TRBJ2-7 makes the J call doubtful. Germline lookup yields CDR1 SGDLS and CDR2 YYNGEE. The CDR3 extends over 15 amino acids. CDR3 protein: CASSPSGRNGDEQYF. The CDR3, as DNA: TGTGCCAGCAGCCCCAGCGGGAGGAACGGGGACGAGCAGTACTTC.

The chain recombines TRBV4-2 with TRBJ2-1, with 7 bases aligning to TRBD2. Germline V gene sequence: CDR1 LGHNA, CDR2 YNFKEQ. The CDR3 has 13 amino acids. Trimming took 0 bases from V and 14 from J; bases not matched to a gene: 7. CDR3 DNA: TGTGCCAGCAGCCAAGATTGGAGCGGGGAAGAGTTCTTC. It translates to CASSQDWSGEEFF.

This clone came up once. Other nucleotide sequences in the sample specify the same CDR3. The chain couples TRBV4-3 to TRBJ2-7, with D uncertain. Germline-derived CDR1 and CDR2 are LGHNA and YSLEER. This CDR3 has 13 residues. Trimming pared 0 bases from V and 4 bases from J, leaving 7 bases between. CDR3 bases: TGCGCCAGCAGCCAAGACTTGGATTACGAGCAGTACTTC. Translating gives CASSQDLDYEQYF.

This chain uses TRBV11-2 with TRBJ2-1; TRBD2 agrees at 15 bases. This CDR3 comprises 17 residues. Per germline, CDR1 SGHAT and CDR2 FQNNGV. V lost 6 bases to trimming and J lost 1 base; unmatched junction nucleotides: 4. CDR3 sequence reads: CASSGTSGRRSYNEQFF. CDR3 nucleotide sequence: TGTGCCAGCAGTGGGACTAGCGGGAGGCGATCCTACAATGAGCAGTTCTTC.

The chain recombines TRBV4-3 with TRBJ1-2, with 10 bases that match TRBD1. CDR1 and CDR2 (germline): LGHNA, YSLEER. The CDR3 runs 16 residues. Trimming at V came to 1 base and at J to 4 bases, leaving 6 bases not matched to a gene. CDR3: CASSQVADRGLYGYTF. The CDR3 nucleotides are TGCGCCAGCAGCCAAGTCGCCGACAGGGGGCTCTATGGCTACACCTTC.

The chain couples TRBV2 to TRBJ2-3, with 11 bases fitting TRBD2. The CDR3 runs 17 residues. Looked up from germline, CDR1 is SNHLY and CDR2 is FYNNEI. V lost 4 bases and J lost 4; bases outside the gene matches: 10. DNA of the CDR3: TGTGCCAGCAGTGTATCGTTAGCGGGAGGGCCCGCAGATACGCAGTATTTT. As protein: CASSVSLAGGPADTQYF.

The V call is TRBV15, the J call TRBJ2-3; perhaps TRBD1 as D (5 bases). Germline lookup yields CDR1 LNHNV and CDR2 YYDKDF (reference sequence). V shed 0 bases and J shed 6 bases, with 10 bases lying between them. The CDR3 covers 14 residues. The CDR3 spells CATSRDGAEDTQYF. Written as DNA, the CDR3 is TGTGCCACCAGCAGAGATGGGGCAGAGGATACGCAGTATTTT.